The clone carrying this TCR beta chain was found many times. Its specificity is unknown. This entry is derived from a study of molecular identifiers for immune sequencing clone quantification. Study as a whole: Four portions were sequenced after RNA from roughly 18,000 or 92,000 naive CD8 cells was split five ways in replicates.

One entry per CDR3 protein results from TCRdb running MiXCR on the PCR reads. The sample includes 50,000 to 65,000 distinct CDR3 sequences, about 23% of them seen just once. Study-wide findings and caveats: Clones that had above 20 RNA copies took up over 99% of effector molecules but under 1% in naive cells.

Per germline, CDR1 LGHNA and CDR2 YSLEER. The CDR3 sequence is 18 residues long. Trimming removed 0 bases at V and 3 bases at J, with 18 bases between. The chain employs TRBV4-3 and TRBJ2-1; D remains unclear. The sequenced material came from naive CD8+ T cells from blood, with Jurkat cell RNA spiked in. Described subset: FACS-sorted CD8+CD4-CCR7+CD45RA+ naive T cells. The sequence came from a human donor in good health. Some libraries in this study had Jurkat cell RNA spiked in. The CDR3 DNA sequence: TGCGCCAGCAGCCAAGAAGCGCTCCTCGGGCAGAGCTACAATGAGCAGTTCTTC. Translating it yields CASSQEALLGQSYNEQFF.